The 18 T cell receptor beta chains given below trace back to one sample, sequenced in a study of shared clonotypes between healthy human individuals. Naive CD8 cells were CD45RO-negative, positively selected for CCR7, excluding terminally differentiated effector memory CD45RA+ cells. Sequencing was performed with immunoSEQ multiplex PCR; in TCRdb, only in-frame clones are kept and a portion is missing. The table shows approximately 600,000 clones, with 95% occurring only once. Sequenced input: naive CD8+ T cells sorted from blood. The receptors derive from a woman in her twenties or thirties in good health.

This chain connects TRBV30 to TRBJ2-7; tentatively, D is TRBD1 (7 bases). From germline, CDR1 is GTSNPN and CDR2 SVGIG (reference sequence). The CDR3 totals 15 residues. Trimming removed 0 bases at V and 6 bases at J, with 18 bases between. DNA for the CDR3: TGTGCCTGGAGTGTACTTTTGGCAGGGGGGTCCGAGCAGTACTTC. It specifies CAWSVLLAGGSEQYF. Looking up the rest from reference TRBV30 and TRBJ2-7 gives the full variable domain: SQTIHQWPATLVQPVGSPLSLECTVEGTSNPNLYWYRQAAGRGLQLLFYSVGIGQISSEVPQNLSASRPQDRQFILSSKKLLLSDSGFYLCAWSVLLAGGSEQYFGPGTRLTVT.

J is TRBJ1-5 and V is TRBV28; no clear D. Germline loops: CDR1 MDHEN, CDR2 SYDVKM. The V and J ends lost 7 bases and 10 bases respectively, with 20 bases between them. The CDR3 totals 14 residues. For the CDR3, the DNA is TGTGCCAGCACCCTGACGGTCGACCGGTATCCCCAGCATTTT. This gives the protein CASTLTVDRYPQHF. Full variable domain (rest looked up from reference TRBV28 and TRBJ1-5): DVKVTQSSRYLVKRTGEKVFLECVQDMDHENMFWYRQDPGLGLRLIYFSYDVKMKEKGDIPEGYSVSREKKERFSLILESASTNQTSMYLCASTLTVDRYPQHFGDGTRLSIL.

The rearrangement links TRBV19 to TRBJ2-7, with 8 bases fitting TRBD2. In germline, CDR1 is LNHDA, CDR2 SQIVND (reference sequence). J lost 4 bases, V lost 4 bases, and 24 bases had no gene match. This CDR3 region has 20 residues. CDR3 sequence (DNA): TGTGCCAGTAGTAACCTCACCTTAGAAGCGGGAGTTGATCTAATTTACGAGCAGTACTTC. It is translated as CASSNLTLEAGVDLIYEQYF.

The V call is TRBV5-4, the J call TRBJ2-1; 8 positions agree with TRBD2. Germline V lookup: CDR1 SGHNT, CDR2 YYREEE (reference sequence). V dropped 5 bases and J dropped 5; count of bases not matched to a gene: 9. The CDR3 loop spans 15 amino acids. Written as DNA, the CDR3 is TGTGCCAGCAGTTACTTGGGACTAGGGGACAATGAGCAGTTCTTC. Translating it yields CASSYLGLGDNEQFF.

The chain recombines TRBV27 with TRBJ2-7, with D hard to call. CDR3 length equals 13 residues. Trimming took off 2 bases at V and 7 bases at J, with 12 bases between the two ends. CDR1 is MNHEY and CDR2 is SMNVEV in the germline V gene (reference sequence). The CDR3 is CASSLRLEWEQYF. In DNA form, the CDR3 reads TGTGCCAGCAGTTTAAGACTGGAGTGGGAGCAGTACTTC.

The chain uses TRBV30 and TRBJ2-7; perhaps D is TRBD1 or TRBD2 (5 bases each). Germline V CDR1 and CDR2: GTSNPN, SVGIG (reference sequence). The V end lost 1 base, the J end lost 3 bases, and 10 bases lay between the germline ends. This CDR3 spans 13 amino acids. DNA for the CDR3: TGTGCCTGGAGTGGAGGGGCGATCTACGAGCAGTACTTC. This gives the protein CAWSGGAIYEQYF.

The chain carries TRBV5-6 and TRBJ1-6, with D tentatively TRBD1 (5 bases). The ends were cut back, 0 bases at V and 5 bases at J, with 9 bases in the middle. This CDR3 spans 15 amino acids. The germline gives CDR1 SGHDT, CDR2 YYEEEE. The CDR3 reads CASSLGGKNNSPLHF. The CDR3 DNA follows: TGTGCCAGCAGCTTGGGGGGGAAGAATAATTCACCCCTCCACTTT.

The CDR3 here is CASSGQEPYSNQPQHF. CDR3 bases: TGTGCCAGCTCAGGACAGGAACCTTATAGCAATCAGCCCCAGCATTTT. The chain uses TRBV7-9 and TRBJ1-5; 7 nucleotides agree with TRBD1. The CDR3 runs 16 residues. CDR1 SEHNR and CDR2 FQNEAQ come from the germline V gene (reference sequence). V gave up 8 bases and J gave up 0 bases; unmatched junction bases: 10.

The CDR3 here is CASSQVAGVADTQYF. The CDR3 DNA sequence: TGCGCCAGCAGCCAAGTCGCGGGAGTAGCAGATACGCAGTATTTT. The V and J genes are TRBV4-1 and TRBJ2-3; 7 nucleotides line up with TRBD2. CDR1 is MGHRA, CDR2 YSYEKL, per germline. J was trimmed by 4 bases and V by 1 base; bases with no gene match: 5. The CDR3 has 15 residues.

CDR3 in DNA: TGTGCCAGCAGCGTGGGACAGGGTGCGGATGGCTACACCTTC. It translates to CASSVGQGADGYTF. This chain connects TRBV13 to TRBJ1-2; TRBD1 agrees at 9 bases. Germline-derived CDR1 and CDR2 are PRHDT and FYEKMQ (reference sequence). CDR3 length: 14 residues. The V and J ends lost 5 bases and 6 bases, in that order; junction bases with no gene match: 7.

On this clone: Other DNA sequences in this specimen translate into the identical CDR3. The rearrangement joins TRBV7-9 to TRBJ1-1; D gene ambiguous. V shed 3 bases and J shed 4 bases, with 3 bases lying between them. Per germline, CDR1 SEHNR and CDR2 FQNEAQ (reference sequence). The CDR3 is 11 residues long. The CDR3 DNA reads TGTGCCAGCAGCTTTGGCACTGAAGCTTTCTTT. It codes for CASSFGTEAFF.

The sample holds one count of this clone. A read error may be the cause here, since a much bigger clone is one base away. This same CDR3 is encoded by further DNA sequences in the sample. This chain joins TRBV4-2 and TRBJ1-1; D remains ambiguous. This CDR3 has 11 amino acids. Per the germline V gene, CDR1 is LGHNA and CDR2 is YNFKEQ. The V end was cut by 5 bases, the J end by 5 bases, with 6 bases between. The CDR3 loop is CASSLGTEAFF. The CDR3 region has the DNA TGTGCCAGCAGCTTGGGAACTGAAGCTTTCTTT.

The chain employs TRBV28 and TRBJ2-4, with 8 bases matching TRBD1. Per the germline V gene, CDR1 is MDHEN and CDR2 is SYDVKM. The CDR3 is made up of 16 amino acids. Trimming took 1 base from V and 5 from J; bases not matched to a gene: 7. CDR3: CASSLYSGGAQNIQYF. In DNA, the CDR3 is TGTGCCAGCAGTTTATATTCAGGGGGCGCCCAAAACATTCAGTACTTC.

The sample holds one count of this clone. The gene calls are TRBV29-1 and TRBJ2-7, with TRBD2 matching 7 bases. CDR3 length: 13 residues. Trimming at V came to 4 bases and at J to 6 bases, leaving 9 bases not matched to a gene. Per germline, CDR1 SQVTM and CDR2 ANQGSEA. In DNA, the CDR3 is TGCAGCGTTGTTCGGGGAGGGAGAGGCGAGCAGTACTTC. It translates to CSVVRGGRGEQYF.

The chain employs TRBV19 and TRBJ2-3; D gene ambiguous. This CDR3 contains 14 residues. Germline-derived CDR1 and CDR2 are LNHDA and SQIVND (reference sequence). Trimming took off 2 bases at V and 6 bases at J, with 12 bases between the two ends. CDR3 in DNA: TGTGCCAGTAGTATACGTTGGGATAGGGATACGCAGTATTTT. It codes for CASSIRWDRDTQYF.

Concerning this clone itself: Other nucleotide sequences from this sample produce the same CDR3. The CDR3 coding sequence is TGTGCCAGCAGTTCCATTGCCGAAGCTTTCTTT. Translated: CASSSIAEAFF. The chain carries TRBV5-4 and TRBJ1-1; D ambiguous. V lost 5 bases and J lost 8, with 10 bases in between. The CDR3 contains 11 residues. CDR1 and CDR2 (germline): SGHNT, YYREEE (reference sequence).

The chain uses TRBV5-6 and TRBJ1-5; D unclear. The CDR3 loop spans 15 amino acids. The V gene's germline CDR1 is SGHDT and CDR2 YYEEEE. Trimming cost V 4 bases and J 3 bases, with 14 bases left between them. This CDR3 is CASSPGVGNNQPQHF. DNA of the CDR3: TGTGCCAGCAGCCCTGGGGTGGGGAACAATCAGCCCCAGCATTTT.

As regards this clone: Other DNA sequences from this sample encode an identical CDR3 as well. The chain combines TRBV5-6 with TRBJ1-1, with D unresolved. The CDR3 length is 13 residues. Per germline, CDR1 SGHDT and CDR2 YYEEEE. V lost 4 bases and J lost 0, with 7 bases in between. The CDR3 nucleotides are TGTGCCAGCAGCCCGGGAATGAACACTGAAGCTTTCTTT. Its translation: CASSPGMNTEAFF.